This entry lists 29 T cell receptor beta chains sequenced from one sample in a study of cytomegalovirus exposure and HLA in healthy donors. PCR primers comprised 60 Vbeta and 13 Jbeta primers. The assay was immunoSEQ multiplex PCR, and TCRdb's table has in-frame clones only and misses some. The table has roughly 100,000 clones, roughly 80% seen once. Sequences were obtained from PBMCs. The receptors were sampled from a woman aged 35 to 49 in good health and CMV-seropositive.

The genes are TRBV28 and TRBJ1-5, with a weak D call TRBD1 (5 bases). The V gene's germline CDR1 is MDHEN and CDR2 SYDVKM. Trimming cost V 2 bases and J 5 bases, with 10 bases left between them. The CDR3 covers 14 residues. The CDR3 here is CASSLPQEYQPQHF. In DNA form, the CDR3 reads TGTGCCAGCAGTTTACCACAGGAGTATCAGCCCCAGCATTTT.

CDR3 amino acids: CASSGGYYEQYF. The CDR3 nucleotides are TGTGCCAGCAGCGGCGGATACTACGAGCAGTACTTC. The chain couples TRBV5-8 to TRBJ2-7, with D unresolved. Deletions cut 4 bases from V and 3 bases from J, with 8 bases between. This CDR3 has 12 residues. Germline CDR1 reads SGHTS; CDR2 reads YDEGEE.

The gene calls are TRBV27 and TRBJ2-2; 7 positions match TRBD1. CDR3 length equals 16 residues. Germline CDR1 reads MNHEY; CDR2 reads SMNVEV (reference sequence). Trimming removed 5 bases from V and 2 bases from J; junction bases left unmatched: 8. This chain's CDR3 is CASSVTGTVNTGELFF. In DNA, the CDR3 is TGTGCCAGCAGTGTCACCGGGACAGTAAACACCGGGGAGCTGTTTTTT.

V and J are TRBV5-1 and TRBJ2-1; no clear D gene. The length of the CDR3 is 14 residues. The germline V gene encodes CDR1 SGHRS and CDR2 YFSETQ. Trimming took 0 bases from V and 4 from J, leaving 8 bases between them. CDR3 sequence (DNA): TGCGCCAGCAGCTTGGTATCTACTTACAATGAGCAGTTCTTC. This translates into CASSLVSTYNEQFF.

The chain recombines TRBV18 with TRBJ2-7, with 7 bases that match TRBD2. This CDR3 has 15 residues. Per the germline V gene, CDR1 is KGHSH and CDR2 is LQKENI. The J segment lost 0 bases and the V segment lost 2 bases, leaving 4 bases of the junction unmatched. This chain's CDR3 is CASSPFQRDSYEQYF. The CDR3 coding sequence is TGTGCCAGCTCACCATTCCAGCGGGACTCCTACGAGCAGTACTTC.

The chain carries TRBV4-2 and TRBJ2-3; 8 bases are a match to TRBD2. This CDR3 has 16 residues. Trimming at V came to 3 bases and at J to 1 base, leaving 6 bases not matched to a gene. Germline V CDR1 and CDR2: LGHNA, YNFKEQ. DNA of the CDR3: TGTGCCAGCAGCCAGGAACGGGGGGGCGGCACAGATACGCAGTATTTT. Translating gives CASSQERGGGTDTQYF.

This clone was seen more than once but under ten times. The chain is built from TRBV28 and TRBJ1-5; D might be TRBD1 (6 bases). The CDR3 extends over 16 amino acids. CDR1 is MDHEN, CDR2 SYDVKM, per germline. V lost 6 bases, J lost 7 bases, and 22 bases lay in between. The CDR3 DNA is TGTGCCAGCAGCTCAGCAGGGGTGAGGTGGAAGCAGCCCCAGCATTTT. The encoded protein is CASSSAGVRWKQPQHF.

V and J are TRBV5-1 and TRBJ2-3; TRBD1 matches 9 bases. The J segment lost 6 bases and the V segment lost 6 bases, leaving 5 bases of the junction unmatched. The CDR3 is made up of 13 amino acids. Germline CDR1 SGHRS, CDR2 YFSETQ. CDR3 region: CASTRTGDDTQYF. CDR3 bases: TGCGCCAGCACAAGGACAGGGGATGATACGCAGTATTTT. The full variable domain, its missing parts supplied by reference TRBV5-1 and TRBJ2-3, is KAGVTQTPRYLIKTRGQQVTLSCSPISGHRSVSWYQQTPGQGLQFLFEYFSETQRNKGNFPGRFSGRQFSNSRSEMNVSTLELGDSALYLCASTRTGDDTQYFGPGTRLTVL.

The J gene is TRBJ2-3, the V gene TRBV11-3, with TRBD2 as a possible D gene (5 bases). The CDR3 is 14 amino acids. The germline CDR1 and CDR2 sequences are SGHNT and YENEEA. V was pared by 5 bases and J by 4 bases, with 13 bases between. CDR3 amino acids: CASSSGGPPDTQYF. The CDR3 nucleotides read TGTGCCAGCAGCAGCGGTGGACCACCAGATACGCAGTATTTT.

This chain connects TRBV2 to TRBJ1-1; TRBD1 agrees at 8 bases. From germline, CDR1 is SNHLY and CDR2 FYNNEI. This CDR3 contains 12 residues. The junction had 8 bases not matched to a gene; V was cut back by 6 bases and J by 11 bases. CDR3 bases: TGTGCCAGCAGATTCGGACAGGGAAGGGCTTTCTTT. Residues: CASRFGQGRAFF.

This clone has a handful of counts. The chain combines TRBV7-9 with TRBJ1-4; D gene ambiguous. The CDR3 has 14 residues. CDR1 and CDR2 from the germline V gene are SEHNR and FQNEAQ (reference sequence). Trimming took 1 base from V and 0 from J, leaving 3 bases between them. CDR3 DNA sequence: TGTGCCAGCAGCTTAGTTACAACTAATGAAAAACTGTTTTTT. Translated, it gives CASSLVTTNEKLFF.

As DNA, the CDR3 is TGTGCCAGCAGTTCCCCGTTCCCTCAAGAGACCCAGTACTTC. Translated: CASSSPFPQETQYF. This rearrangement joins TRBV27 to TRBJ2-5; D gene unclear. The CDR3 is made up of 14 amino acids. Germline CDR1 is MNHEY and CDR2 is SMNVEV (reference sequence). Trimming shortened V by 4 bases and J by 2 bases, and 11 bases separated the two germline ends.

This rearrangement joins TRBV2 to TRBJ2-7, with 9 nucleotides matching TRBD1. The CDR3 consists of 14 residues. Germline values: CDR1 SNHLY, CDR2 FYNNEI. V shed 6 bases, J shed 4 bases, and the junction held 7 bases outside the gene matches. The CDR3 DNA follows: TGTGCCAGCAGGACCGGGACAGGGAATTACGAGCAGTACTTC. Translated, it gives CASRTGTGNYEQYF.

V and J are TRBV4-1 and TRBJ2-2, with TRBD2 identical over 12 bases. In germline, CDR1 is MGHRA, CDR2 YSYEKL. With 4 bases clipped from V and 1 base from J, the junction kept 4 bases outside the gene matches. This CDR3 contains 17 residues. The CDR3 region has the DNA TGCGCCAGCAGCCGAACGGGACTAGCGGGGAACACCGGGGAGCTGTTTTTT. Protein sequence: CASSRTGLAGNTGELFF.

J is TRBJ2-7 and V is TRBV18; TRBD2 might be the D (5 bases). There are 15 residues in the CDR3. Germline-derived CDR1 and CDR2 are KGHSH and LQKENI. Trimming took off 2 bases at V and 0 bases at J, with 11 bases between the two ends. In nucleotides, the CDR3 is TGTGCCAGCTCACCATCTGAGGGCTCCTCCTACGAGCAGTACTTC. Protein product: CASSPSEGSSYEQYF.

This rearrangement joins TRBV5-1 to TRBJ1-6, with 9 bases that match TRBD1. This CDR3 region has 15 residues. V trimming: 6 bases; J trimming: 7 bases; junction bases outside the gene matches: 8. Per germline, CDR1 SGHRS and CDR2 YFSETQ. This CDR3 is CASTRGTGSNSPLHF. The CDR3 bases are TGCGCCAGCACGCGCGGGACAGGGTCCAATTCACCCCTCCACTTT.

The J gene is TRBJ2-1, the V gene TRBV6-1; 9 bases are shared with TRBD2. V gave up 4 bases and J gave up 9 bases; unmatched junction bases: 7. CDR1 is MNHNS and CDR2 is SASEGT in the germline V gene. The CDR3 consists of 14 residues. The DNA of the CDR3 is TGTGCCAGCAGTGCGAAGCGGGAGGCTGGTGAGCAGTTCTTC. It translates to CASSAKREAGEQFF.

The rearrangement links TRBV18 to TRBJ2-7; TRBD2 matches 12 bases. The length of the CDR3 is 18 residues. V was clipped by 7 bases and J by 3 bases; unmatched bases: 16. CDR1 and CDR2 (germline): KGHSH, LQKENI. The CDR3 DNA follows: TGTGCCAGCTGCCCCGGGACTAGCGGGCCTTTATTTTACTACGAGCAGTACTTC. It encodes CASCPGTSGPLFYYEQYF.

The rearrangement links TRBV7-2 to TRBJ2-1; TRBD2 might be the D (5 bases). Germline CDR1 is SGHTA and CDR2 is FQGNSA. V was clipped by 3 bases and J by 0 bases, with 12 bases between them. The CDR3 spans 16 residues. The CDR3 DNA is TGTGCCAGCAGCTTCTCTAGCCGGAGCTCCTACAATGAGCAGTTCTTC. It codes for CASSFSSRSSYNEQFF. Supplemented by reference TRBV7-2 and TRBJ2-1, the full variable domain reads GAGVSQSPSNKVTEKGKDVELRCDPISGHTALYWYRQSLGQGLEFLIYFQGNSAPDKSGLPSDRFSAERTGGSVSTLTIQRTQQEDSAVYLCASSFSSRSSYNEQFFGPGTRLTVL.

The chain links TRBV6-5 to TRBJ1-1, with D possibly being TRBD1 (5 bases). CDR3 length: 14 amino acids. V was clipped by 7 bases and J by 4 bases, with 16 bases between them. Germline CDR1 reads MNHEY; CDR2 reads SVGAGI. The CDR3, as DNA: TGTGCCAGCAATCACGGGGAGGGGAGCACTGAAGCTTTCTTT. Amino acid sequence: CASNHGEGSTEAFF.

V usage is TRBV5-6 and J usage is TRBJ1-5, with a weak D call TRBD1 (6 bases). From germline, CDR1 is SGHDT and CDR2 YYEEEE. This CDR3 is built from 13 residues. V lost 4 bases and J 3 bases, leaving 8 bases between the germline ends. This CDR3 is CASSKGHNQPQHF. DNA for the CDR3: TGTGCCAGCAGCAAGGGACACAATCAGCCCCAGCATTTT. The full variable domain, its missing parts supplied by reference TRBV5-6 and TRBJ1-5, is DAGVTQSPTHLIKTRGQQVTLRCSPKSGHDTVSWYQQALGQGPQFIFQYYEEEERQRGNFPDRFSGHQFPNYSSELNVNALLLGDSALYLCASSKGHNQPQHFGDGTRLSIL.

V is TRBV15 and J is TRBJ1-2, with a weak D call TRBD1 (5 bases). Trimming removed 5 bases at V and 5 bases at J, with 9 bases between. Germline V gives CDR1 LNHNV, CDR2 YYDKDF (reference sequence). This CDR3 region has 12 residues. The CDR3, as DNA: TGTGCCACCAGCGTGGGGGGTTATGGCTACACCTTC. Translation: CATSVGGYGYTF.

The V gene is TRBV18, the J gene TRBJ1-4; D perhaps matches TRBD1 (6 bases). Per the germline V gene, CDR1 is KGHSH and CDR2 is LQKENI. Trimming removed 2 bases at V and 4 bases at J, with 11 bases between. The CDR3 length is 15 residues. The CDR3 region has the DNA TGTGCCAGCTCACCAGGACAGCTCCTTAATGAAAAACTGTTTTTT. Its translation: CASSPGQLLNEKLFF.

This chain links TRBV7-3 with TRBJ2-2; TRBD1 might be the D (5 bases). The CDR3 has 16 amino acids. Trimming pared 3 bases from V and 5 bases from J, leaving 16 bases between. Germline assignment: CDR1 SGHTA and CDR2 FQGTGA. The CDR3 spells CASSLSRVPGTGELFF. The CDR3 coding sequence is TGTGCCAGCAGCTTGAGCAGGGTCCCCGGGACCGGGGAGCTGTTTTTT.

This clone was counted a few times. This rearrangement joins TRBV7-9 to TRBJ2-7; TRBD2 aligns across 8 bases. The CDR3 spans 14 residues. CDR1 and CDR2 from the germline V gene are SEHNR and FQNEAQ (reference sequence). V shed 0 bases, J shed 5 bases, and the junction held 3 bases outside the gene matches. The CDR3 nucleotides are TGTGCCAGCAGCTTAGCAGGACTAGCTCACGAGCAGTACTTC. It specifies CASSLAGLAHEQYF.

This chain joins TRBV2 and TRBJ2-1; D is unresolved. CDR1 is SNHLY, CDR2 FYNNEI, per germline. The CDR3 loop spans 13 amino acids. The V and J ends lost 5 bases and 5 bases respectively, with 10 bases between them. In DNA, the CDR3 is TGTGCCAGCAGTCCGAACAGAGACAATGAGCAGTTCTTC. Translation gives CASSPNRDNEQFF. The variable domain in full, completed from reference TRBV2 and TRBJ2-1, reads EPEVTQTPSHQVTQMGQEVILRCVPISNHLYFYWYRQILGQKVEFLVSFYNNEISEKSEIFDDQFSVERPDGSNFTLKIRSTKLEDSAMYFCASSPNRDNEQFFGPGTRLTVL.

The CDR3 here is CASGYTKTGNQPQHF. The DNA of the CDR3 is TGTGCTAGTGGTTACACCAAGACAGGGAATCAGCCCCAGCATTTT. The chain uses TRBV12-5 and TRBJ1-5, with TRBD1 identical over 7 bases. Per the germline V gene, CDR1 is LGHNT and CDR2 is FRNRAP. The CDR3 extends over 15 amino acids. Trimming removed 4 bases from V and 4 bases from J; junction bases left unmatched: 7.

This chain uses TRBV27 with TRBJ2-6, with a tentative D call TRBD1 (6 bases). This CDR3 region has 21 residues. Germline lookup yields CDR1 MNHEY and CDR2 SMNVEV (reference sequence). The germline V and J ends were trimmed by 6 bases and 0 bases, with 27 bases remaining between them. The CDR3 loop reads CASRLTESTGAEGSGANVLTF. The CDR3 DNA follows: TGTGCCAGCAGATTAACGGAGTCGACAGGCGCAGAAGGCTCTGGGGCCAACGTCCTGACTTTC.

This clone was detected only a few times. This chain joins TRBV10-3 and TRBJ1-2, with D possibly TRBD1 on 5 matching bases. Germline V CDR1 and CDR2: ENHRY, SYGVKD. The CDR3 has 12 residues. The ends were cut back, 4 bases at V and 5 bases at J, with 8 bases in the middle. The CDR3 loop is CAISVGAYGYTF. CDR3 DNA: TGTGCCATCAGTGTTGGGGCTTATGGCTACACCTTC.